What follows are 13 T cell receptor beta chains derived from one specimen sequenced in a study of T cells in Graves' hyperthyroidism and ophthalmopathy. Amplification yielded TCR beta CDR3 regions, with RNA transcripts as the source. The HTBI primer set served for first-round RT-PCR of the TCR CDR3. TCRdb independently ran MiXCR on the multiplex PCR reads; one entry per CDR3 protein. Of about 580,000 distinct CDR3 sequences listed, around 42% are singletons. The sample was peripheral blood or thyroid tissue (not recorded which). These receptors originate from a woman younger than 30 with Graves' hyperthyroidism.

The rearrangement joins TRBV20-1 to TRBJ2-1; the match to TRBD2 covers 13 bases. This CDR3 contains 18 residues. J was trimmed by 3 bases and V by 0 bases; bases with no gene match: 8. CDR1 is DFQATT and CDR2 is SNEGSKA in the germline V gene (reference sequence). CDR3 nucleotides: TGCAGTGCTAGAGATTTCACCGGGACTAGCGGGAACTACAATGAGCAGTTCTTC. This encodes CSARDFTGTSGNYNEQFF.

This clonotype appeared once. This clone may be a read error of a much larger clone one base away. The chain uses TRBV7-9 and TRBJ1-4; D gene ambiguous. The CDR3 has 15 amino acids. Germline CDR1 SEHNR, CDR2 FQNEAQ (reference sequence). CDR3 in amino acids: CACSLVAGSNEKLFF. The CDR3 nucleotides are TGTGCCTGCAGCTTAGTGGCCGGTTCCAATGAAAAACTGTTTTTT. The whole variable domain, remainder taken from reference TRBV7-9 and TRBJ1-4, is DTGVSQNPRHKITKRGQNVTFRCDPISEHNRLYWYRQTLGQGPEFLTYFQNEAQLEKSRLLSDRFSAERPKGSFSTLEIQRTEQGDSAMYLCACSLVAGSNEKLFFGSGTQLSVL.

This clonotype was observed a handful of times. The chain carries TRBV29-1 and TRBJ1-4; unclear D gene. The CDR3 spans 10 residues. Trimming removed 7 bases at V and 2 bases at J, with 2 bases between. Per the germline V gene, CDR1 is SQVTM and CDR2 is ANQGSEA. The CDR3 DNA sequence: TGCAGCGCGACTAATGAAAAACTGTTTTTT. Translating it yields CSATNEKLFF.

V is TRBV6-5 and J is TRBJ1-1; tentatively, D is TRBD1 (6 bases). Deletions cut 0 bases from V and 12 bases from J, with 17 bases between. The CDR3 runs 14 residues. CDR1 is MNHEY and CDR2 is SVGAGI in the germline V gene. The CDR3 DNA is TGTGCCAGCAGTTACTCGAAGTTCCGGGGGCCAACTTTCTTT. Translation: CASSYSKFRGPTFF.

Ten or more counts support this clonotype. This sequence joins TRBV10-3 and TRBJ1-2, with D uncertain. This CDR3 has 13 amino acids. Deletions cut 2 bases from V and 2 bases from J, with 6 bases between. Germline lookup yields CDR1 ENHRY and CDR2 SYGVKD. In nucleotides, the CDR3 is TGTGCCATCAGTGAGACAGAGAACTATGGCTACACCTTC. It translates to CAISETENYGYTF.

This clonotype showed up just once. The J gene is TRBJ2-5, the V gene TRBV2; 10 bases map to TRBD1. The CDR3 totals 15 residues. CDR1 is SNHLY, CDR2 FYNNEI, per germline. V lost 8 bases to trimming and J lost 9 bases; unmatched junction nucleotides: 15. CDR3 nucleotides: TGTGCCAGCGTTGAGGGGGACAGGGGCTGGGGGGCCCAGTACTTC. It codes for CASVEGDRGWGAQYF.

The V and J genes are TRBV29-1 and TRBJ2-5, with 8 bases aligning to TRBD1. This CDR3 region has 13 residues. Trimming at V came to 5 bases and at J to 5 bases, leaving 7 bases not matched to a gene. The V gene's germline CDR1 is SQVTM and CDR2 ANQGSEA. This CDR3 reads CSVRQGSAETQYF. CDR3 DNA: TGCAGCGTTAGACAGGGGAGCGCGGAGACCCAGTACTTC. The full variable domain, rest sourced from reference TRBV29-1 and TRBJ2-5, is SAVISQKPSRDICQRGTSLTIQCQVDSQVTMMFWYRQQPGQSLTLIATANQGSEATYESGFVIDKFPISRPNLTFSTLTVSNMSPEDSSIYLCSVRQGSAETQYFGPGTRLLVL.

This clonotype was observed a single time. The chain joins TRBV7-2 to TRBJ1-5; D perhaps matches TRBD1 (5 bases). From germline, CDR1 is SGHTA and CDR2 FQGNSA. Trimming removed 2 bases at V and 0 bases at J, with 8 bases between. The CDR3 extends over 15 amino acids. CDR3 in amino acids: CASSLLGPSNQPQHF. Written as DNA, the CDR3 is TGTGCCAGCAGCTTACTGGGGCCTAGCAATCAGCCCCAGCATTTT.

A note on this clonotype: Just one base apart from a much larger clone, this may be a read error. The rearrangement joins TRBV5-5 to TRBJ1-5; D is unclear. The CDR3 has 13 amino acids. CDR1 and CDR2 from the germline V gene are SGHKS and YYEKEE (reference sequence). The CDR3 spells CACSLGSGPGEHF. In DNA, the CDR3 is TGTGCCTGCAGCTTGGGGTCCGGTCCCGGGGAGCATTTT.

As for this clonotype: Sequence at one end of the junction differs from germline and may be a read error. The rearrangement uses TRBV5-1 and TRBJ2-7, with D uncertain. Germline values: CDR1 SGHRS, CDR2 YFSETQ. The CDR3 length is 12 residues. CDR3 DNA sequence: TGCGCCAGCAGCTTGGGACCCTACGAGCAGCACTTC. Translated: CASSLGPYEQHF.

In this sample, this clonotype is medium-sized. V gene TRBV25-1 combines with J gene TRBJ2-6, with D maybe TRBD1 (5 bases). The V gene lost 5 bases and the J gene lost 4 bases, with 9 bases spanning the gap. Germline V gene data show CDR1 as MGHDK and CDR2 as SYGVNS. This CDR3 region has 14 residues. As DNA, the CDR3 is TGTGCCAGCAGTCTTAAGGGGGGGGCCAACGTCCTGACTTTC. Its protein product is CASSLKGGANVLTF.

The J gene is TRBJ1-2, the V gene TRBV7-2; D is ambiguous. From germline, CDR1 is SGHTA and CDR2 FQGNSA. This CDR3 spans 14 amino acids. The germline V and J ends were trimmed by 5 bases and 8 bases, with 18 bases remaining between them. The CDR3, as DNA: TGTGCCAGCAGCGGCAGGAGCCGGGAAGGGGGCTACACCTTC. It specifies CASSGRSREGGYTF.

The chain links TRBV7-2 to TRBJ2-3; 7 bases align to TRBD2. The CDR3 loop spans 15 amino acids. From germline, CDR1 is SGHTA and CDR2 FQGNSA. V was clipped by 6 bases and J by 3 bases; unmatched bases: 9. CDR3 region: CASRLPGGGTDTQYF. Written as DNA, the CDR3 is TGTGCCAGCAGACTCCCGGGAGGTGGGACAGATACGCAGTATTTT.